This T cell receptor (beta chain) was identified in a study of T-cell reconstitution after alpha-beta-depleted transplantation in children. General study points: Most T-cell counts and diversity one year after the transplant came from T cells that were newly produced. Surviving recipient cells, namely T cells and thymic progenitors, were the source of high day-60 TCRbeta diversity in some patients. Expanded graft clones numbering several hundred reportedly gave rise to alpha-beta T cells about two months after transplant.

This clonotype was picked up a small number of times. Its antigen remains unidentified. Library preparation (for TCRbeta) was performed with unique molecular identifiers. TCRdb re-called the PCR reads through MiXCR, storing one row per CDR3 protein. The data hold 90,000 to 100,000 distinct CDR3 sequences, with 23% observed a single time. V gave up 1 base and J gave up 2 bases, with 13 bases separating them. CDR3 length: 15 residues. In germline, CDR1 is DFQATT, CDR2 SNEGSKA (reference sequence). The clonotype originates from a boy aged 2 to 9 with acute lymphoblastic leukemia, due to receive a stem cell transplant. Sequencing was performed on PBMCs, taken before TCRalphabeta/CD19-depleted stem cell transplant. J is TRBJ2-3 and V is TRBV20-1, with D possibly being TRBD2 (5 bases). DNA of the CDR3: TGCAGTGCTAGAGTTGAGCGGAGTCCCACAGATACGCAGTATTTT. Residues: CSARVERSPTDTQYF.